This TCR beta chain was recovered during a study of blood T cell repertoires in COVID-19. This CDR3 has 18 residues. The germline gives CDR1 MRHNA, CDR2 SNTAGT. Here immunoSEQ multiplex PCR was the method, and the copy in TCRdb shows in-frame clones only, minus some. The sample comprises about 330,000 clones, 92% of which are singletons, and about a fifth rests with the top ten. All enrollees were roughly 18 to 89 years old and from some 24 US areas. Clinical history as reported by participants underpinned cohort assignment. The sequencing input was PBMCs or T cells enriched from blood (not recorded which). This chain joins TRBV6-4 and TRBJ2-1; 13 positions match TRBD2. This TCR was sampled from a woman younger than 45 who had recovered from COVID-19. The CDR3 sequence: CATAKGLAGSYSYNEQFF. Here the CDR3 DNA reads TGTGCTACAGCAAAGGGACTAGCGGGATCGTACTCCTACAATGAGCAGTTCTTC.